The next 18 T cell receptor beta chains were all read from a single sample in a study of identical twins. A single record per CDR3 protein comes from TCRdb applying MiXCR to the 5' RACE reads. The sample lists 1.5 million to 2 million distinct CDR3 sequences, less than 40% occurring once. The sample comprised cord blood. The source of these receptors is a newborn girl in good health.

This rearrangement joins TRBV6-5 to TRBJ1-2; TRBD1 is a possible D gene (5 bases). This CDR3 has 15 amino acids. Germline assignment: CDR1 MNHEY and CDR2 SVGAGI. V lost 6 bases and J lost 4, with 18 bases in between. CDR3 bases: TGTGCCAGCAGACCCATGGGTGAGGGGTCCTATGGCTACACCTTC. Residues: CASRPMGEGSYGYTF.

This clonotype appeared a few times. The CDR3 region is CSARAPLAGSAYYEQYF. In nucleotides, the CDR3 is TGCAGTGCTAGAGCCCCTCTAGCGGGATCTGCCTACTACGAGCAGTACTTC. The chain couples TRBV20-1 to TRBJ2-7, with 9 bases aligning to TRBD2. V was clipped by 1 base and J by 3 bases; unmatched bases: 13. The CDR3 is 17 residues long. The V gene's germline CDR1 is DFQATT and CDR2 SNEGSKA (reference sequence).

The table lists this clonotype with a few counts. The chain employs TRBV13 and TRBJ2-5, with D perhaps matching TRBD2 (6 bases). CDR3 length equals 14 residues. CDR1 is PRHDT and CDR2 is FYEKMQ in the germline V gene (reference sequence). The V and J ends lost 0 bases and 11 bases respectively, with 16 bases between them. CDR3 bases: TGTGCCAGCAGCTTAGGCGTATACGGGGGTGAGCAGTACTTC. Protein: CASSLGVYGGEQYF.

This clonotype was found a few times. This chain links TRBV6-1 with TRBJ1-1; D might be TRBD1 (6 bases). The CDR3 contains 15 residues. Germline V gene lookup returns CDR1 MNHNS and CDR2 SASEGT. The CDR3: CGVGAQGNMNTEAFF. DNA for the CDR3: TGTGGAGTGGGAGCCCAGGGGAACATGAACACTGAAGCTTTCTTT.

This clonotype was detected a few times. The chain carries TRBV2 and TRBJ2-4; 14 bases agree with TRBD2. The CDR3 is made up of 15 amino acids. Germline V CDR1 and CDR2: SNHLY, FYNNEI. Losses at the gene ends were 5 bases for V and 6 bases for J; bases not matched to a gene: 3. The CDR3 spells CASSPGTSGRNIQYF. The CDR3 nucleotides read TGTGCCAGCAGTCCCGGGACTAGCGGGAGAAACATTCAGTACTTC. The complete variable domain, with remaining parts taken from reference TRBV2 and TRBJ2-4, reads EPEVTQTPSHQVTQMGQEVILRCVPISNHLYFYWYRQILGQKVEFLVSFYNNEISEKSEIFDDQFSVERPDGSNFTLKIRSTKLEDSAMYFCASSPGTSGRNIQYFGAGTRLSVL.

A few counts support this clonotype. J is TRBJ2-4 and V is TRBV10-3; TRBD2 matches 7 bases. Germline loops: CDR1 ENHRY, CDR2 SYGVKD. CDR3 length equals 22 residues. V was clipped by 0 bases and J by 0 bases; unmatched bases: 20. CDR3 sequence (DNA): TGTGCCATCAGTGAGTCGAGAGGGGAGCGGGGTGGACCGCTTTTAGCCAAAAACATTCAGTACTTC. Translated, it gives CAISESRGERGGPLLAKNIQYF.

The genes are TRBV20-1 and TRBJ1-2, with 9 bases fitting TRBD1. The CDR3 has 15 residues. The V segment lost 6 bases and the J segment 0 bases; nucleotides outside the gene matches: 8. Germline values: CDR1 DFQATT, CDR2 SNEGSKA (reference sequence). CDR3 coding DNA: TGCAGTGCCGAACGACAGGGGGAAGCTAACTATGGCTACACCTTC. It codes for CSAERQGEANYGYTF.

The table lists this clonotype with many counts. The gene calls are TRBV29-1 and TRBJ2-1; no firm D call. The V gene lost 1 base and the J gene lost 0 bases, with 13 bases spanning the gap. CDR3 length: 16 residues. Looked up from germline, CDR1 is SQVTM and CDR2 is ANQGSEA. The chain's CDR3 is CSVEVIEAASYNEQFF. The CDR3 nucleotides are TGCAGCGTTGAAGTAATCGAGGCTGCCTCCTACAATGAGCAGTTCTTC.

This clonotype has just a few counts. The gene calls are TRBV27 and TRBJ2-5; 7 bases match TRBD2. Germline values: CDR1 MNHEY, CDR2 SMNVEV (reference sequence). The CDR3 runs 15 residues. V was clipped by 4 bases and J by 2 bases; unmatched bases: 7. CDR3 amino acids: CASSSGRAVQETQYF. CDR3 nucleotides: TGTGCCAGCAGTTCTGGGAGGGCCGTACAAGAGACCCAGTACTTC.

The chain links TRBV27 to TRBJ2-3; 9 bases are shared with TRBD1. Germline CDR1 and CDR2: MNHEY and SMNVEV (reference sequence). This CDR3 is 16 amino acids long. V was clipped by 1 base and J by 3 bases; unmatched bases: 5. The CDR3 bases are TGTGCCAGCAGTTTATTCGGGACAGGGCAAACAGATACGCAGTATTTT. Protein: CASSLFGTGQTDTQYF.

V gene TRBV29-1 combines with J gene TRBJ1-5; perhaps TRBD1 as D (5 bases). V lost 7 bases and J 5 bases, leaving 15 bases between the germline ends. The CDR3 has 13 amino acids. CDR1 and CDR2 (germline): SQVTM, ANQGSEA. CDR3 nucleotide sequence: TGCAGCGCCTTGACAGTGGGGGATCAGCCCCAGCATTTT. Amino acid sequence: CSALTVGDQPQHF.

V is TRBV12-5 and J is TRBJ2-3; D is unclear. The V gene's germline CDR1 is LGHNT and CDR2 FRNRAP. Trimming took off 2 bases at V and 2 bases at J, with 5 bases between the two ends. The CDR3 length is 13 residues. The CDR3 DNA follows: TGTGCTAGTGGTTTGAGTTTCACAGATACGCAGTATTTT. Amino acid sequence: CASGLSFTDTQYF. Filled out from reference TRBV12-5 and TRBJ2-3, the complete variable domain reads DARVTQTPRHKVTEMGQEVTMRCQPILGHNTVFWYRQTMMQGLELLAYFRNRAPLDDSGMPKDRFSAEMPDATLATLKIQPSEPRDSAVYFCASGLSFTDTQYFGPGTRLTVL.

The chain employs TRBV21-1 and TRBJ2-4; no check of the table's D call, TRBD2, against the DNA was made. TRBV21-1 is designated a pseudogene. The CDR3 has 19 amino acids. For the CDR3, the DNA is TGTGCCAGCAGCAAATGGAGACTAGCGGGAGGCCTAGCCAAAAACATTCAGTACTTC. As protein: CASSKWRLAGGLAKNIQYF.

This clonotype was detected only a few times. V gene TRBV2 combines with J gene TRBJ2-1; 14 bases are a match to TRBD2. The trim removed 4 bases at V and 4 bases at J, leaving 12 bases unmatched. CDR3 size: 19 residues. CDR1 and CDR2 from the germline V gene are SNHLY and FYNNEI. The CDR3 coding sequence is TGTGCCAGCAGTGGCGCCGGGACTAGCGGGAGACGCGCTTACAATGAGCAGTTCTTC. The encoded protein is CASSGAGTSGRRAYNEQFF. The full variable domain, completed using reference TRBV2 and TRBJ2-1, is EPEVTQTPSHQVTQMGQEVILRCVPISNHLYFYWYRQILGQKVEFLVSFYNNEISEKSEIFDDQFSVERPDGSNFTLKIRSTKLEDSAMYFCASSGAGTSGRRAYNEQFFGPGTRLTVL.

This clonotype was found many times. V gene TRBV29-1 combines with J gene TRBJ2-3, with TRBD2 as a possible D gene (7 bases). The CDR3 runs to 16 residues. Germline-derived CDR1 and CDR2 are SQVTM and ANQGSEA. Between the trimmed V and J ends, which lost 7 bases and 4 bases, there was a span of 24 bases. The CDR3 nucleotides read TGCAGCGCCGATCCCGGTGGGGGGGCGCGTGCAGATACGCAGTATTTT. This translates into CSADPGGGARADTQYF.

CDR3 sequence: CSIAGGHSYEQYF. DNA for the CDR3: TGCAGTATAGCGGGGGGACACTCCTACGAGCAGTACTTC. The chain uses TRBV20-1 and TRBJ2-7, with TRBD2 matching 10 bases. This CDR3 has 13 amino acids. After removal of 8 bases from V and 0 bases from J, the junction contained 4 bases not matched to a gene. Germline V gene lookup returns CDR1 DFQATT and CDR2 SNEGSKA (reference sequence).

This sequence joins TRBV5-1 and TRBJ2-2; tentatively, D is TRBD2 (6 bases). The V and J ends lost 5 bases and 1 base respectively, with 12 bases between them. The CDR3 covers 15 residues. The V gene's germline CDR1 is SGHRS and CDR2 YFSETQ. CDR3 region: CASRSGLLNTGELFF. The CDR3 nucleotides are TGCGCCAGCAGATCGGGACTCTTGAACACCGGGGAGCTGTTTTTT.

This clonotype was counted at least ten times. One end of the junction does not line up with germline, which may come from a read error. The CDR3 DNA reads TGTGCCAGCAGCTTGCCCCTGAACACTGAAGCTTTCTTT. Translation: CASSLPLNTEAFF. The chain uses TRBV5-1 and TRBJ1-1; no reliable D call. The CDR3 has 13 residues. Germline V CDR1 and CDR2: SGHRS, YFSETQ.